A single sample gave rise to the 3 T cell receptor beta chains below, sequenced in a study of T-cell memory formation after mild COVID-19. TCRdb itself ran the 5' RACE reads through MiXCR, one entry per CDR3 protein. The table shows around 200,000 distinct CDR3 sequences, with about 21% occurring only once. The sequenced sample consisted of PBMCs or a T cell subset sorted from them (not recorded which). These receptors all stem from an adult woman who had mild COVID-19 (a few samples of this study predate the infection). Cell type and time point are not known.

This clonotype was found a few times. The rearrangement links TRBV25-1 to TRBJ2-1, with 12 positions matching TRBD2. Germline V lookup: CDR1 MGHDK, CDR2 SYGVNS. The CDR3 consists of 16 residues. V lost 2 bases and J lost 5; bases outside the gene matches: 4. The CDR3 DNA sequence: TGTGCCAGCAGTGAACTAGCGGGAGGGAAACACAATGAGCAGTTCTTC. Residues: CASSELAGGKHNEQFF.

In this sample, this clonotype turned up a few times. The chain has TRBV7-3 and TRBJ2-3; D gene uncertain. Per the germline V gene, CDR1 is SGHTA and CDR2 is FQGTGA. This CDR3 spans 13 amino acids. Trimming stripped 4 bases from V and 6 bases from J, with 11 bases between. The CDR3 loop is CASSYGPPDTQYF. The CDR3 region has the DNA TGTGCCAGCAGCTACGGCCCCCCGGATACGCAGTATTTT.

This chain links TRBV13 with TRBJ2-1; 8 nucleotides agree with TRBD2. CDR1 is PRHDT, CDR2 FYEKMQ, per germline (reference sequence). The ends lost 2 bases at V and 6 bases at J; junction bases unmatched: 6. This CDR3 has 15 residues. The DNA for the CDR3 is TGTGCCAGCAGCTTAACCGGGAGGGCTGGCAATGAGCAGTTCTTC. This sequence encodes CASSLTGRAGNEQFF. Complete variable domain (other parts from reference TRBV13 and TRBJ2-1): AAGVIQSPRHLIKEKRETATLKCYPIPRHDTVYWYQQGPGQDPQFLISFYEKMQSDKGSIPDRFSAQQFSDYHSELNMSSLELGDSALYFCASSLTGRAGNEQFFGPGTRLTVL.